This TCR beta chain stems from a study of a mutant IDH1 vaccine in newly diagnosed glioma. J was trimmed by 5 bases and V by 5 bases; bases with no gene match: 16. From germline, CDR1 is SEHNR and CDR2 FQNEAQ (reference sequence). The CDR3 loop spans 17 amino acids. The time point: week 11, during vaccination. Doses of 300 ug of mutant IDH1 20-mer peptide were given with topical imiquimod. Turning to this clone: The antigen is undetermined.

The data were produced by immunoSEQ multiplex PCR, yet TCRdb's version contains in-frame clones alone and is incomplete. The sample has under 150,000 clones, 85% to 90% seen once. The chain carries TRBV7-9 and TRBJ2-7, with TRBD1 matching over 9 bases. The input for sequencing was PBMCs, taken from a glioma patient whose treatment included an IDH1 peptide vaccine. The sequence was obtained from a woman between 50 and 59 years old with glioma. The CDR3 loop is CASSPKGRTGARHEQYF. The CDR3 nucleotides are TGTGCCAGCAGCCCAAAGGGCCGGACAGGGGCGAGGCACGAGCAGTACTTC.